One and the same sample provided the 8 T cell receptor beta chains below, sequenced in a study of blood T cells in healthy people across ages. Primed by a sample-barcoded 5' primer and a J-beta primer mix, a second PCR proceeded for about 7 to 11 cycles. Each CDR3 protein is one row after TCRdb ran MiXCR on the 5' RACE reads. The sample consists of over 700,000 distinct CDR3 sequences, around a quarter of them appearing once. In addition, the sample was reused for a study of T cells of mothers and their children.

The specimen sequenced was blood. These TCRs come from a boy aged 5 to 17 in good health.

This clonotype was seen a handful of times. The chain employs TRBV25-1 and TRBJ2-1; tentative D call: TRBD1 (7 bases). With 3 bases removed from V and 5 bases from J, the gap between germline ends came to 17 bases. Germline lookup yields CDR1 MGHDK and CDR2 SYGVNS. The CDR3 contains 16 residues. DNA for the CDR3: TGTGCCAGCAGTGATTCTGGGCCAGGGGGGCACAATGAGCAGTTCTTC. Encoded protein: CASSDSGPGGHNEQFF. The full variable domain, completed using reference TRBV25-1 and TRBJ2-1, is EADIYQTPRYLVIGTGKKITLECSQTMGHDKMYWYQQDPGMELHLIHYSYGVNSTEKGDLSSESTVSRIRTEHFPLTLESARPSHTSQYLCASSDSGPGGHNEQFFGPGTRLTVL.

Only a few counts were recorded for this clonotype. The chain employs TRBV7-2 and TRBJ2-1; TRBD2 matches 13 bases. The trim removed 5 bases at V and 5 bases at J, leaving 6 bases unmatched. The CDR3 has 16 residues. From germline, CDR1 is SGHTA and CDR2 FQGNSA. The CDR3 loop is CASSRTGTSGDNEQFF. Written as DNA, the CDR3 is TGTGCCAGCAGCCGGACCGGGACTAGCGGGGACAATGAGCAGTTCTTC.

V gene TRBV7-9 combines with J gene TRBJ2-3, with TRBD1 matching over 12 bases. Germline V gene sequence: CDR1 SEHNR, CDR2 FQNEAQ (reference sequence). V was pared by 5 bases and J by 5 bases, with 5 bases of the junction left unmatched. CDR3 length equals 15 residues. For the CDR3, the DNA is TGTGCCAGCAGCCACCGGGACAGGGGGCGAGATACGCAGTATTTT. It encodes CASSHRDRGRDTQYF.

V usage is TRBV5-1 and J usage is TRBJ1-2; TRBD1 might be the D (5 bases). Trimming stripped 4 bases from V and 3 bases from J, with 13 bases between. Germline CDR1 SGHRS, CDR2 YFSETQ. This CDR3 spans 14 amino acids. The chain's CDR3 is CASSAGPGDYGYTF. The CDR3 DNA follows: TGCGCCAGCAGCGCGGGACCTGGGGACTATGGCTACACCTTC.

V and J are TRBV7-9 and TRBJ1-4; 8 bases agree with TRBD1. With 6 bases clipped from V and 6 bases from J, the junction kept 6 bases outside the gene matches. Germline V gene data show CDR1 as SEHNR and CDR2 as FQNEAQ (reference sequence). The CDR3 has 14 residues. Here the CDR3 reads CASSYRGADEKLFF. For the CDR3, the DNA is TGTGCCAGCAGTTACAGGGGGGCGGATGAAAAACTGTTTTTT.

On this clonotype: At one of its ends the junction is not consistent with the germline gene, which may arise from a read error. This chain links TRBV9 with TRBJ2-1; 10 nucleotides agree with TRBD2. CDR1 is SGDLS and CDR2 is YYNGEE in the germline V gene. CDR3 size: 15 residues. Here the CDR3 DNA reads TGCGCCAGCAGCCTAGAGCGGGGGGGCTACAATGAGCAGTTCTTC. Translation gives CASSLERGGYNEQFF.

This clonotype was found a few times. The chain recombines TRBV29-1 with TRBJ2-5; D ambiguous. Germline V gene lookup returns CDR1 SQVTM and CDR2 ANQGSEA. V lost 3 bases, J lost 4 bases, and 12 bases lay in between. The CDR3 sequence is 13 residues long. The CDR3: CSVEVGLLETQYF. CDR3 in DNA: TGCAGCGTTGAGGTTGGCCTGCTAGAGACCCAGTACTTC.

The chain links TRBV27 to TRBJ1-5, with D uncertain. The length of the CDR3 is 15 residues. Deletions cut 3 bases from V and 0 bases from J, with 9 bases between. Germline CDR1 reads MNHEY; CDR2 reads SMNVEV (reference sequence). CDR3 in DNA: TGTGCCAGCAGTTTGATATCCTATAGCAATCAGCCCCAGCATTTT. Encoded protein: CASSLISYSNQPQHF.